The clone carrying this T cell receptor (beta chain) was picked up one time. Its antigen is not known. Original handling: Filtering differed for immunoSEQ, which gave only junction sequences without quality scores. Measured with immunoSEQ multiplex PCR; TCRdb has only the in-frame clones, and not every one. The V and J calls and clone size come from that table; D and trimming were worked out from the DNA. The top ten hold roughly 0.36% of the sample, which has about 2.3 million clones, over 90% seen once. The study drew all its donors from Caucasian adults living in Nashville, Tennessee. Trimming took 1 base from V and 7 from J, leaving 9 bases between them. This CDR3 has 13 amino acids. Per the germline V gene, CDR1 is LGHNA and CDR2 is YSLEER. The record originates from a study of shared clonotypes between healthy human individuals. Study-wide findings and caveats: Rarefaction exposed incomplete sorted-subset sequencing despite large depth. Shared across four donors were roughly 4.8% of the naive CD4 clonotypes.

The V and J genes are TRBV4-3 and TRBJ2-3; no clear D. The receptor was derived from a man younger than 35 in good health. Some clones in this sample may be carry-over from other donors' samples. Material: naive CD4+ T cells from PBMCs. Subset specified: CD45RA+ positively selected. The CDR3 loop is CASSQASPNTQYF. The CDR3 DNA reads TGCGCCAGCAGCCAAGCCTCTCCGAATACGCAGTATTTT.